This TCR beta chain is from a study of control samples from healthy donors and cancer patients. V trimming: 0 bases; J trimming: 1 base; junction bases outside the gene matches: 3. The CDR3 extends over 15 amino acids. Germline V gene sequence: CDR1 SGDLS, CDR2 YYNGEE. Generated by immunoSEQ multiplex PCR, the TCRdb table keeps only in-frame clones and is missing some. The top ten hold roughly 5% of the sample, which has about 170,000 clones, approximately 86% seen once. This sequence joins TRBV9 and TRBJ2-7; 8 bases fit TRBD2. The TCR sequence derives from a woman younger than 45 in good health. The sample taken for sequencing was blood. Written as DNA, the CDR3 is TGTGCCAGCAGCGTAGCACCGGGAGGGTCCTACGAGCAGTACTTC. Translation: CASSVAPGGSYEQYF.